These 20 T cell receptor beta chains originate from one sample sequenced in a study of blood T cells in healthy people across ages (dated by TCRdb to between 2015 and 2016). The library was obtained by 5' RACE. Sequencing instrument: Illumina HiSeq 2500. A second PCR of about 7 to 12 cycles was run with a J-beta primer mix and a sample-barcoded 5' primer. Using fastp trimming at Q25 and MiXCR clonotype assembly, TCRdb reanalyzed the public sequencing data and kept in-frame beta chains. When rows share a CDR3 protein, they turn into one entry using the most common DNA and genes. Across this sample there are 1.5 million to 2 million distinct CDR3 sequences, with 28% seen only once. About 7.7% of the sample lies in the top ten. The sequenced material came from blood. The receptors shown here come from a woman in her 30s in good health.

This clonotype showed up just a few times. The chain joins TRBV7-2 to TRBJ2-4; D ambiguous. Trimming left V 1 base short and J 15 bases short, with 25 bases between. This CDR3 contains 16 residues. Per germline, CDR1 SGHTA and CDR2 FQGNSA. The CDR3, as DNA: TGTGCCAGCAGCTTAGAAGTCGGGCTGCCGTCCTACGAGCGGTACTTC. Translated, it gives CASSLEVGLPSYERYF.

This clonotype has a handful of counts. This rearrangement joins TRBV29-1 to TRBJ1-1, with D possibly being TRBD1 (6 bases). The CDR3 has 17 residues. V was cut by 4 bases and J by 6 bases, with 27 bases left in between. CDR1 is SQVTM and CDR2 is ANQGSEA in the germline V gene. DNA of the CDR3: TGCAGCGTTGCAAACAGGGCGATCTCTGGTACGCAACCTGAAGCTTTCTTT. It is translated as CSVANRAISGTQPEAFF.

In its sample, this clonotype was seen a few times. This chain joins TRBV3-1 and TRBJ2-3, with D perhaps given as TRBD1 or TRBD2 (6 bases each). Germline V lookup: CDR1 LGHDT, CDR2 YNNKEL (reference sequence). V lost 1 base and J 2 bases, leaving 10 bases between the germline ends. This CDR3 region has 15 residues. CDR3: CASSQVGGPTDTQYF. The CDR3 bases are TGTGCCAGCAGCCAAGTCGGGGGCCCCACAGATACGCAGTATTTT.

This clonotype was seen ten or more times. The chain uses TRBV29-1 and TRBJ2-7, with D possibly TRBD2 on 7 matching bases. V shed 6 bases and J shed 4 bases, with 13 bases lying between them. The CDR3 is 12 amino acids. CDR1 SQVTM and CDR2 ANQGSEA come from the germline V gene. The CDR3 coding sequence is TGCAGCGTATTGGGGGGGCCATACGAGCAGTACTTC. It codes for CSVLGGPYEQYF.

This clonotype was seen only a few times. The V gene is TRBV5-1, the J gene TRBJ2-5; the match to TRBD1 covers 7 bases. V shed 3 bases and J 0 bases; nucleotides not matched to a gene: 20. The CDR3 is 20 amino acids. The V gene's germline CDR1 is SGHRS and CDR2 YFSETQ. Here the CDR3 DNA reads TGCGCCAGCAGCTGGGCCTACAGGGGACCTAGTAACTCGGACCAAGAGACCCAGTACTTC. Amino acids: CASSWAYRGPSNSDQETQYF.

This clonotype was detected a few times. The chain joins TRBV29-1 to TRBJ2-5; 7 nucleotides match TRBD1. This CDR3 is built from 13 residues. The germline gives CDR1 SQVTM, CDR2 ANQGSEA. With V trimmed by 6 bases and J by 0 bases, 4 bases remained unmatched. In DNA form, the CDR3 reads TGCAGCGTGGCCGGGACAGACCAAGAGACCCAGTACTTC. It specifies CSVAGTDQETQYF.

This clonotype was observed a handful of times. The chain uses TRBV24-1 and TRBJ2-3; no clear D. Trimming left V 3 bases short and J 2 bases short, with 8 bases between. The CDR3 spans 14 residues. Germline V gene sequence: CDR1 KGHDR, CDR2 SFDVKD. The chain's CDR3 is CATSDNQYTDTQYF. In nucleotides, the CDR3 is TGTGCCACCAGTGATAACCAATACACAGATACGCAGTATTTT.

The chain joins TRBV6-4 to TRBJ2-2; D possibly corresponds to TRBD2 (6 bases). This CDR3 is built from 14 residues. Germline CDR1 and CDR2: MRHNA and SNTAGT. Trimming cost V 3 bases and J 4 bases, with 9 bases left between them. The DNA for the CDR3 is TGTGCCAGCAGTGAGGAGGGGCGCACCGGGGAGCTGTTTTTT. This sequence encodes CASSEEGRTGELFF.

Concerning this clonotype: At one boundary the junction diverges from the germline segment, which might be a read error. The chain employs TRBV6-6 and TRBJ2-7; perhaps TRBD2 as D (5 bases). Germline CDR1 and CDR2: MNHNY and SVGAGI (reference sequence). This CDR3 is 17 amino acids long. DNA for the CDR3: TGTGTCAGCATTCCCCAGTGGATAGCAGAGGGCTCCTACGAGCAGTACTTC. Residues: CVSIPQWIAEGSYEQYF.

This clonotype was counted between two and nine times. The chain links TRBV20-1 to TRBJ2-7, with TRBD2 identical over 7 bases. The CDR3 runs 16 residues. Trimming took 2 bases from V and 3 from J; bases not matched to a gene: 13. CDR1 is DFQATT, CDR2 SNEGSKA, per germline (reference sequence). This chain's CDR3 is CSARPTSARTFYEQYF. The CDR3 nucleotides are TGCAGTGCTAGACCCACTAGCGCACGTACTTTCTACGAGCAGTACTTC.

The gene calls are TRBV30 and TRBJ2-3; no firm D call. Trimming removed 0 bases from V and 5 bases from J, with 6 bases in between. CDR3 size: 12 residues. Germline lookup yields CDR1 GTSNPN and CDR2 SVGIG (reference sequence). This chain's CDR3 is CAWSVPGDTQYF. The CDR3 DNA follows: TGTGCCTGGAGTGTCCCTGGAGATACGCAGTATTTT.

This clonotype showed up many times. V gene TRBV6-6 combines with J gene TRBJ2-1, with D possibly matching TRBD2 (7 bases). The germline V gene encodes CDR1 MNHNY and CDR2 SVGAGI (reference sequence). This CDR3 has 16 residues. Trimming stripped 7 bases from V and 9 bases from J, with 25 bases between. In nucleotides, the CDR3 is TGTGCCAGCACTCAAGCCTCGGCTAGCGGAGGGGGTGAGCAGTTCTTC. Protein product: CASTQASASGGGEQFF.

The chain has TRBV27 and TRBJ2-5; TRBD1 is a possible D gene (6 bases). The V end was cut by 2 bases, the J end by 11 bases, with 27 bases between. Germline V gene sequence: CDR1 MNHEY, CDR2 SMNVEV (reference sequence). This CDR3 comprises 17 residues. In DNA, the CDR3 is TGTGCCAGCAGTTTAAGGAGTAACAGGGCCCCGTACAATGAGCAGTACTTC. Amino acids: CASSLRSNRAPYNEQYF.

The chain combines TRBV20-1 with TRBJ2-5; 8 nucleotides agree with TRBD2. Near its end, the DNA agrees better with TRBJ2-7, so the J call may be wrong. The germline V gene encodes CDR1 DFQATT and CDR2 SNEGSKA (reference sequence). The CDR3 sequence is 15 residues long. The CDR3 protein is CSARELAVSSYEQYF. In nucleotides, the CDR3 is TGCAGTGCTAGAGAACTAGCGGTTAGCTCCTACGAGCAGTACTTC.

The V and J genes are TRBV5-1 and TRBJ2-3, with 13 positions matching TRBD2. With 4 bases clipped from V and 9 bases from J, the junction kept 8 bases outside the gene matches. CDR3 length: 15 residues. Germline V gives CDR1 SGHRS, CDR2 YFSETQ. In DNA form, the CDR3 reads TGCGCCAGCAGCCTCGGGACTAGCGGGGCGAGGACGCAGTATTTT. Protein: CASSLGTSGARTQYF.

This clonotype was seen more than once but under ten times. V is TRBV28 and J is TRBJ2-5; tentative D call: TRBD1 (5 bases). CDR1 is MDHEN and CDR2 is SYDVKM in the germline V gene. Trimming cost V 2 bases and J 1 base, with 17 bases left between them. This CDR3 has 17 residues. The CDR3: CASSLGLVGALQETQYF. The CDR3 DNA follows: TGTGCCAGCAGTTTAGGCCTCGTAGGGGCGCTCCAAGAGACCCAGTACTTC.

V usage is TRBV20-1 and J usage is TRBJ2-7, with TRBD2 identical over 10 bases. The length of the CDR3 is 13 residues. V shed 5 bases, J shed 3 bases, and the junction held 4 bases outside the gene matches. The germline CDR1 and CDR2 sequences are DFQATT and SNEGSKA (reference sequence). CDR3 nucleotide sequence: TGCAGTGCTGGGAGCGGGGGGGGCTACGAGCAGTACTTC. Translated, it gives CSAGSGGGYEQYF.

A word on this clonotype: The junction and the germline gene differ at one end; a read error may be behind it. This rearrangement joins TRBV24-1 to TRBJ2-3, with 7 bases matching TRBD1. CDR3 size: 15 residues. Germline CDR1 KGHDR, CDR2 SFDVKD. The CDR3 sequence: CVTSGPRDSADTQYF. The CDR3 nucleotides read TGTGTCACCAGTGGACCCCGGGACAGCGCAGATACGCAGTATTTT.

This chain joins TRBV11-2 and TRBJ2-1; TRBD2 aligns across 14 bases. Losses at the gene ends were 5 bases for V and 0 bases for J; bases not matched to a gene: 6. CDR1 and CDR2 (germline): SGHAT, FQNNGV. There are 18 residues in the CDR3. The CDR3, as DNA: TGTGCCAGCAGCCGAACGACTAGCGGGGGGGTCTCCTACAATGAGCAGTTCTTC. Translating it yields CASSRTTSGGVSYNEQFF.

CDR3 loop: CASSPSGRALNEQFF. CDR3 DNA: TGTGCCAGCTCACCCAGCGGGAGGGCCTTGAATGAGCAGTTCTTC. This rearrangement joins TRBV18 to TRBJ2-1; 10 bases agree with TRBD2. J gave up 7 bases and V 3 bases, and 6 bases lay outside the gene matches. There are 15 residues in the CDR3. Germline-derived CDR1 and CDR2 are KGHSH and LQKENI. Drawing the rest from reference TRBV18 and TRBJ2-1, the complete variable domain is NAGVMQNPRHLVRRRGQEARLRCSPMKGHSHVYWYRQLPEEGLKFMVYLQKENIIDESGMPKERFSAEFPKEGPSILRIQQVVRGDSAAYFCASSPSGRALNEQFFGPGTRLTVL.